This T cell receptor beta chain was retrieved from a study of T cells in Graves' hyperthyroidism and ophthalmopathy. CDR3 length equals 15 residues. The V gene lost 4 bases and the J gene lost 6 bases, with 14 bases spanning the gap. Germline assignment: CDR1 SGHRS and CDR2 YFSETQ. Hyperthyroidism patients were newly diagnosed, had disease duration under 2 months, and were aged 18 to 65 years. RNA transcripts served as the template for amplifying TCR beta CDR3 regions. First-round RT-PCR of the TCR CDR3 relied on the HTBI primer set. From the multiplex PCR reads, TCRdb called clonotypes with MiXCR, one entry per CDR3 protein. The repertoire holds approximately 590,000 distinct CDR3 sequences, with 40% to 55% as singletons. This clonotype has a handful of counts.

The clonotype originates from a woman under 30 with Graves' hyperthyroidism. The source material was peripheral blood or thyroid tissue (not recorded which). The chain recombines TRBV5-1 with TRBJ1-6; D uncertain. CDR3 in amino acids: CASSIAGGSNSPLHF. The CDR3 DNA reads as TGCGCCAGCAGCATCGCAGGCGGAAGTAATTCACCCCTCCACTTT.